This T cell receptor (beta chain) was observed in a study of blood T cell repertoires in COVID-19. In the study overall: PBMCs, B-cell-depleted T cells, or T cells provided the cDNA or gDNA that made up the material.

Clones were read by immunoSEQ multiplex PCR, and TCRdb kept only the in-frame ones, dropping some. The sample records about 200,000 clones, 86% being singletons. Germline loops: CDR1 KGHDR, CDR2 SFDVKD. Deletions cut 6 bases from V and 0 bases from J, with 17 bases between. This CDR3 is 17 amino acids long. Sequences were obtained from PBMCs or T cells enriched from blood (not recorded which). This sequence joins TRBV24-1 and TRBJ2-1; D perhaps matches TRBD2 (6 bases). The receptor was derived from a middle-aged man with acute COVID-19. This CDR3 is CATSPLKSTSSYNEQFF. CDR3 nucleotides: TGTGCCACCAGTCCTCTCAAATCGACTAGCTCCTACAATGAGCAGTTCTTC.